This TCR beta chain was identified in a study of CXCR3-negative and CXCR3-positive naive CD8 T cells. The study, taken as a whole, reports: Researchers reported similar TRBV-TRBJ usage in naive CXCR3-negative and CXCR3-positive cells, though memory differed. When CXCR3-positive naive cells were set against CXCR3-negative naive cells, the former had more hydrophobic TRB CDR3s. Across naive subsets, surface CD5 expression was comparable, and TCR strength was inferred from properties of the TRB CDR3.

Measured by frequency, this clonotype is medium-sized. Its target is unknown. All TRB cDNA libraries came from 5' RACE performed with UMI labels. TCRdb re-analyzed the 5' RACE reads; it lists each CDR3 protein once, without DNA. The table lists under 7,500 distinct CDR3 sequences, with around 1.9% in the top ten. Material: naive CXCR3- CD8+ T cells from blood. Subset: CD45RO-CCR7+CD27+CD95- naive CD8+ T cells lacking CXCR3 (TNR3-). This TCR was sampled from a human donor in good health. Some clones in this sample may be carry-over from other donors' samples.

CDR3: CATSRDIRVYEQYF. This chain uses TRBV15 with TRBJ2-7. CDR1 is LNHNV and CDR2 is YYDKDF in the germline V gene (reference sequence). CDR3 length equals 14 residues.